A selection of T cell receptor beta chains follows, all from one sample in a study of CD8 T cells in ankylosing spondylitis. TCRdb re-called the 5' RACE reads with MiXCR, one entry per CDR3 protein. The sample comprises around 340,000 distinct CDR3 sequences, about 15% of which are singletons, and about 1.1% rests with the top ten. What was sequenced was blood, either unsorted or a sorted T cell fraction (not recorded which). The receptor source for this set is a male donor with ankylosing spondylitis or in good health (not recorded which). The CDR3 runs from the conserved cysteine through the conserved F or W. The order of the fields is V gene, J gene, CDR3 protein.

V gene: TRBV7-2
J gene: TRBJ2-3
CDR3 protein: CASSLLGVAGLDTQYF

V gene: TRBV29-1
J gene: TRBJ2-7
CDR3 protein: CSGTGGGYEQYF

V gene: TRBV5-1
J gene: TRBJ2-7
CDR3 protein: CASSSFPGTNYEQYF

V gene: TRBV15
J gene: TRBJ2-2
CDR3 protein: CATSRDQGKNTGELFF

V gene: TRBV25-1
J gene: TRBJ1-1
CDR3 protein: CASKGHLNTEAFF

V gene: TRBV10-3
J gene: TRBJ2-1
CDR3 protein: CATTTDSSYNEQFF

V gene: TRBV5-1
J gene: TRBJ2-4
CDR3 protein: CASSLAGGMGANIQYF

V gene: TRBV7-2
J gene: TRBJ2-5
CDR3 protein: CASSYTGTSRVETQYF

V gene: TRBV30
J gene: TRBJ2-3
CDR3 protein: CALETRQTQYF

V gene: TRBV20-1
J gene: TRBJ2-5
CDR3 protein: CSGEPDSMEETQYF

V gene: TRBV10-3
J gene: TRBJ2-3
CDR3 protein: CAISDGTRSTDTQYF

V gene: TRBV6-1
J gene: TRBJ1-6
CDR3 protein: CASNRLGQDSPLHF

V gene: TRBV3-1
J gene: TRBJ2-2
CDR3 protein: CASSQRGGGNTGELFF

V gene: TRBV10-3
J gene: TRBJ1-1
CDR3 protein: CAISLTGLNTEAFF

V gene: TRBV5-6
J gene: TRBJ1-2
CDR3 protein: CASSLEQGQGFGGYTF

V gene: TRBV7-2
J gene: TRBJ2-3
CDR3 protein: CASSTLGTSTDTQYF

V gene: TRBV5-1
J gene: TRBJ2-1
CDR3 protein: CASSLDGENEQFF

V gene: TRBV5-1
J gene: TRBJ2-3
CDR3 protein: CASSLDSPDTQYF

V gene: TRBV12-3/TRBV12-4
J gene: TRBJ1-2
CDR3 protein: CASSNPTGAVYGYTF

V gene: TRBV6-2/TRBV6-3
J gene: TRBJ2-3
CDR3 protein: CASSSDDRGFTDTQYF

V gene: TRBV2
J gene: TRBJ1-2
CDR3 protein: CASNQRQGIYGYTF

V gene: TRBV4-2
J gene: TRBJ2-4
CDR3 protein: CSSSQESGNIQYF